One and the same sample provided the 28 T cell receptor beta chains below, sequenced in a study of beta chain features in type 1 diabetes. All of the isolated RNA was reverse transcribed, so expressed TCRB transcripts were sequenced. Produced via immunoSEQ multiplex PCR; TCRdb's table is partial and in-frame only. The sample lists about 300,000 clones, roughly 8% occurring once. Sequencing input: central memory CD4+ T cells from blood. The receptors originated from a woman in her late teens or twenties in good health.

This clone occurred a few times. This sequence joins TRBV28 and TRBJ2-3, with 10 nucleotides matching TRBD1. The J segment lost 4 bases and the V segment lost 9 bases, leaving 4 bases of the junction unmatched. The CDR3 spans 13 residues. Germline assignment: CDR1 MDHEN and CDR2 SYDVKM. DNA of the CDR3: TGTGCCAGTAAGACAGGGGGCGCAGATACGCAGTATTTT. Translating gives CASKTGGADTQYF.

There are many counts of this clone. This sequence joins TRBV10-3 and TRBJ1-2; weak D call: TRBD1 (5 bases). V lost 6 bases and J lost 7, with 21 bases in between. CDR1 is ENHRY and CDR2 is SYGVKD in the germline V gene. The CDR3 has 15 residues. CDR3 in DNA: TGTGCCATCAGCGATCCAAAGGGGTTCGGTGGTGGCTACACCTTC. Translated, it gives CAISDPKGFGGGYTF.

This clone was counted only a few times. The chain employs TRBV2 and TRBJ2-2; D might be TRBD1 (5 bases). This CDR3 is built from 14 residues. V lost 4 bases and J 0 bases, leaving 6 bases between the germline ends. The germline V gene has CDR1 SNHLY and CDR2 FYNNEI. The CDR3 nucleotides read TGTGCCAGCAGTGTCAGGGCGAACACCGGGGAGCTGTTTTTT. Residues: CASSVRANTGELFF. The whole variable domain, filled in from reference TRBV2 and TRBJ2-2, reads EPEVTQTPSHQVTQMGQEVILRCVPISNHLYFYWYRQILGQKVEFLVSFYNNEISEKSEIFDDQFSVERPDGSNFTLKIRSTKLEDSAMYFCASSVRANTGELFFGEGSRLTVL.

This chain links TRBV7-2 with TRBJ1-5, with D possibly matching TRBD1 (6 bases). CDR1 is SGHTA and CDR2 is FQGNSA in the germline V gene. The length of the CDR3 is 13 residues. V lost 8 bases and J lost 4, with 12 bases in between. CDR3 region: CASGSGANQPQHF. The CDR3 region has the DNA TGTGCCAGCGGTTCGGGGGCGAATCAGCCCCAGCATTTT.

This clone was detected only a few times. The chain links TRBV9 to TRBJ1-1; D is unresolved. CDR3 length: 15 amino acids. Germline loops: CDR1 SGDLS, CDR2 YYNGEE. V was trimmed by 7 bases and J by 3 bases, leaving 19 bases between them. The CDR3, as DNA: TGTGCCAGCTCACCCTGGGCGAGGGTTGACACTGAAGCTTTCTTT. It specifies CASSPWARVDTEAFF.

The chain links TRBV7-3 to TRBJ2-3; D call uncertain. V lost 5 bases and J lost 3, with 6 bases in between. The CDR3 has 12 residues. CDR1 is SGHTA and CDR2 is FQGTGA in the germline V gene. The CDR3 sequence is CASSHGTDTQYF. For the CDR3, the DNA is TGTGCCAGCAGCCACGGGACAGATACGCAGTATTTT.

The chain employs TRBV4-1 and TRBJ1-2; 7 positions agree with TRBD1. V trimming: 4 bases; J trimming: 2 bases; junction bases outside the gene matches: 10. The germline V gene encodes CDR1 MGHRA and CDR2 YSYEKL. CDR3 length equals 16 residues. This CDR3 is CASSRGTGVSNYGYTF. DNA of the CDR3: TGCGCCAGCAGCCGAGGTACAGGGGTTTCAAACTATGGCTACACCTTC.

This clone was recorded a few times. J is TRBJ1-5 and V is TRBV6-6; no firm D call. V lost 5 bases to trimming and J lost 8 bases, with 13 bases between them. The germline V gene encodes CDR1 MNHNY and CDR2 SVGAGI (reference sequence). This CDR3 is 13 amino acids long. The CDR3 DNA reads as TGTGCCAGCAGTCCGTCTATTTCAAAGCCCCAGCATTTT. Amino acids: CASSPSISKPQHF.

V usage is TRBV19 and J usage is TRBJ2-5, with 8 nucleotides matching TRBD1. Germline-derived CDR1 and CDR2 are LNHDA and SQIVND (reference sequence). The CDR3 has 14 residues. V lost 6 bases and J lost 0; bases outside the gene matches: 3. DNA for the CDR3: TGTGCCAGTAGGAGGACAGGGAACCAAGAGACCCAGTACTTC. It codes for CASRRTGNQETQYF.

About this clone: The sample has other DNA sequences that encode this CDR3 too. The rearrangement links TRBV30 to TRBJ1-2, with D possibly TRBD1 on 6 matching bases. V gave up 2 bases and J gave up 8 bases, with 15 bases separating them. The CDR3 totals 13 residues. Per the germline V gene, CDR1 is GTSNPN and CDR2 is SVGIG (reference sequence). The CDR3 nucleotides are TGTGCCTGGAGTTTAGGACAGCCCCGCGGCTACACCTTC. The encoded protein is CAWSLGQPRGYTF.

This clone was found many times. The CDR3 nucleotides are TGTGCCAGCTCACCAAATGATCAGACCCAGTACTTC. Amino acid sequence: CASSPNDQTQYF. This sequence joins TRBV18 and TRBJ2-5, with D hard to call. The germline gives CDR1 KGHSH, CDR2 LQKENI. The V gene lost 2 bases and the J gene lost 6 bases, with 7 bases spanning the gap. CDR3 size: 12 residues.

The chain is built from TRBV6-5 and TRBJ1-6; no clear D gene. CDR3 length: 13 amino acids. Germline CDR1 MNHEY, CDR2 SVGAGI. V was cut by 8 bases and J by 0 bases, with 5 bases left in between. CDR3 coding DNA: TGTGCCAGCCGGGACTCCTATAATTCACCCCTCCACTTT. It translates to CASRDSYNSPLHF.

This clone has a handful of counts. The chain joins TRBV29-1 to TRBJ2-2; D remains ambiguous. Per the germline V gene, CDR1 is SQVTM and CDR2 is ANQGSEA. The germline V and J ends were trimmed by 3 bases and 1 base, with 9 bases remaining between them. CDR3 length: 14 amino acids. The CDR3 bases are TGCAGCGTTGAGGGCCCTTGGAACACCGGGGAGCTGTTTTTT. Translation: CSVEGPWNTGELFF.

This clone came up a few times. The chain uses TRBV7-9 and TRBJ1-2; TRBD1 matches 8 bases. The V segment lost 4 bases and the J segment 3 bases; nucleotides outside the gene matches: 13. CDR1 and CDR2 (germline): SEHNR, FQNEAQ (reference sequence). The CDR3 spans 17 residues. CDR3 sequence: CASSYTPRAGGDYGYTF. For the CDR3, the DNA is TGTGCCAGCAGCTATACCCCCAGGGCAGGGGGCGACTATGGCTACACCTTC.

This clone has just a few counts. The chain recombines TRBV4-2 with TRBJ2-7; 10 nucleotides align to TRBD2. V lost 3 bases to trimming and J lost 7 bases; unmatched junction nucleotides: 15. Germline CDR1 reads LGHNA; CDR2 reads YNFKEQ. This CDR3 region has 17 residues. The CDR3 coding sequence is TGTGCCAGCAGCCATCCGGGGACTAGCGCCATCGAGGGGGAGCAGTACTTC. The encoded protein is CASSHPGTSAIEGEQYF.

This clone was picked up a small number of times. This chain links TRBV12-5 with TRBJ2-3; D gene ambiguous. Germline V gene sequence: CDR1 LGHNT, CDR2 FRNRAP. The CDR3 is 13 amino acids. The germline V and J ends were trimmed by 0 bases and 6 bases, with 7 bases remaining between them. The chain's CDR3 is CASGLVPDDTQYF. The CDR3 DNA reads TGTGCTAGTGGTTTGGTACCAGATGATACGCAGTATTTT. Full variable domain (remainder filled in from reference TRBV12-5 and TRBJ2-3): DARVTQTPRHKVTEMGQEVTMRCQPILGHNTVFWYRQTMMQGLELLAYFRNRAPLDDSGMPKDRFSAEMPDATLATLKIQPSEPRDSAVYFCASGLVPDDTQYFGPGTRLTVL.

The CDR3 is CASSQEGLGTGELFF. DNA of the CDR3: TGCGCCAGCAGCCAAGAAGGACTAGGCACCGGGGAGCTGTTTTTT. V and J are TRBV4-3 and TRBJ2-2; 7 nucleotides agree with TRBD2. Germline V lookup: CDR1 LGHNA, CDR2 YSLEER. The CDR3 covers 15 residues. The junction had 2 bases not matched to a gene; V was cut back by 0 bases and J by 4 bases.

This clone was counted a few times. The chain employs TRBV9 and TRBJ1-5, with unresolved D. The CDR3 has 12 residues. In germline, CDR1 is SGDLS, CDR2 YYNGEE. V lost 7 bases, J lost 6 bases, and 11 bases lay in between. CDR3 residues: CASGGSTQPQHF. The CDR3 nucleotides read TGTGCCAGCGGTGGGTCAACTCAGCCCCAGCATTTT. The full variable domain, with the rest looked up from reference TRBV9 and TRBJ1-5, is DSGVTQTPKHLITATGQRVTLRCSPRSGDLSVYWYQQSLDQGLQFLIQYYNGEERAKGNILERFSAQQFPDLHSELNLSSLELGDSALYFCASGGSTQPQHFGDGTRLSIL.

A few counts support this clone. A read error may account for a junction end that differs from germline. V gene TRBV18 combines with J gene TRBJ2-2; D uncertain. This CDR3 has 14 amino acids. Germline CDR1 reads KGHSH; CDR2 reads LQKENI. The CDR3 nucleotides read TGTGCCAGCTCACCCACACTGGGAACCGGCGAGCTGTTTTTT. It translates to CASSPTLGTGELFF.

The sample holds many counts of this clone. The chain recombines TRBV6-1 with TRBJ2-1; D is unresolved. The V gene's germline CDR1 is MNHNS and CDR2 SASEGT. V lost 2 bases to trimming and J lost 5 bases, with 7 bases between them. This CDR3 is 13 amino acids long. This CDR3 reads CASSESQHNEQFF. The CDR3 DNA reads TGTGCCAGCAGTGAATCTCAACACAATGAGCAGTTCTTC.

This sequence joins TRBV6-5 and TRBJ2-5, with D possibly matching TRBD1 (5 bases). TRBJ2-7 explains the end of the DNA better; the J call may be wrong. In germline, CDR1 is MNHEY, CDR2 SVGAGI. This CDR3 is 12 amino acids long. The DNA of the CDR3 is TGTGCCAGCAGTGGCAGGGCCTACGAGCAGTACTTC. This codes for CASSGRAYEQYF.

This clone was picked up many times. The chain employs TRBV7-9 and TRBJ1-1, with TRBD1 as a possible D gene (6 bases). Germline V gene sequence: CDR1 SEHNR, CDR2 FQNEAQ (reference sequence). The CDR3 spans 14 residues. With 5 bases removed from V and 1 base from J, the gap between germline ends came to 11 bases. CDR3 region: CASSPQTGNTEAFF. In nucleotides, the CDR3 is TGTGCCAGCAGCCCCCAGACAGGGAACACTGAAGCTTTCTTT.

There are a few counts of this clone. The chain recombines TRBV7-9 with TRBJ1-6; possibly TRBD1 for D (5 bases). The ends were cut back, 6 bases at V and 7 bases at J, with 7 bases in the middle. The CDR3 is made up of 12 amino acids. Germline CDR1 SEHNR, CDR2 FQNEAQ (reference sequence). CDR3 in DNA: TGTGCCAGCAGTCGGGACAATTCACCCCTCCACTTT. Its protein product is CASSRDNSPLHF. Drawing the rest from reference TRBV7-9 and TRBJ1-6, the complete variable domain is DTGVSQNPRHKITKRGQNVTFRCDPISEHNRLYWYRQTLGQGPEFLTYFQNEAQLEKSRLLSDRFSAERPKGSFSTLEIQRTEQGDSAMYLCASSRDNSPLHFGNGTRLTVT.

The chain uses TRBV11-1 and TRBJ1-5; TRBD1 matches 8 bases. CDR1 and CDR2 from the germline V gene are SGHAT and FQDESV (reference sequence). CDR3 length equals 12 residues. The CDR3 coding sequence is TGTACTACGGACAGGGTAAATCAGCCCCAGCATTTT. It codes for CTTDRVNQPQHF.

About this clone: Its ends do not fully match the called genes, so a read error is possible. The chain recombines TRBV7-6 with TRBJ1-2; TRBD1 matches at 11 bases. Germline V gene lookup returns CDR1 SGHVS and CDR2 FNYEAQ. This CDR3 has 13 amino acids. The CDR3 loop reads CASSSQGTGGVHF. DNA of the CDR3: TGTGCCAGCAGCTCCCAGGGGACAGGGGGAGTTCACTTC.

The rearrangement links TRBV11-3 to TRBJ2-3; D ambiguous. The germline V and J ends were trimmed by 5 bases and 6 bases, with 9 bases remaining between them. Germline V gene lookup returns CDR1 SGHNT and CDR2 YENEEA. The CDR3 totals 12 residues. The chain's CDR3 is CASSPMADTQYF. CDR3 nucleotide sequence: TGTGCCAGCAGCCCTATGGCGGATACGCAGTATTTT.

There are a few counts of this clone. This chain connects TRBV5-8 to TRBJ1-1, with D perhaps TRBD1 (5 bases). This CDR3 comprises 13 residues. With 9 bases removed from V and 1 base from J, the gap between germline ends came to 13 bases. From germline, CDR1 is SGHTS and CDR2 YDEGEE. CDR3 amino acids: CATWLGGNTEAFF. The DNA for the CDR3 is TGTGCCACCTGGTTGGGGGGGAACACTGAAGCTTTCTTT. Drawing the rest from reference TRBV5-8 and TRBJ1-1, the complete variable domain is EAGVTQSPTHLIKTRGQQATLRCSPISGHTSVYWYQQALGLGLQFLLWYDEGEERNRGNFPPRFSGRQFPNYSSELNVNALELEDSALYLCATWLGGNTEAFFGQGTRLTVV.

This clone appeared a few times. The genes are TRBV10-3 and TRBJ2-1, with D unclear. The length of the CDR3 is 16 residues. V was cut by 1 base and J by 9 bases, with 19 bases left in between. Germline CDR1 and CDR2: ENHRY and SYGVKD. CDR3 amino acids: CAISELAGKGSSEQFF. The CDR3 coding sequence is TGTGCCATCAGTGAGTTAGCAGGTAAGGGAAGCAGTGAGCAGTTCTTC.